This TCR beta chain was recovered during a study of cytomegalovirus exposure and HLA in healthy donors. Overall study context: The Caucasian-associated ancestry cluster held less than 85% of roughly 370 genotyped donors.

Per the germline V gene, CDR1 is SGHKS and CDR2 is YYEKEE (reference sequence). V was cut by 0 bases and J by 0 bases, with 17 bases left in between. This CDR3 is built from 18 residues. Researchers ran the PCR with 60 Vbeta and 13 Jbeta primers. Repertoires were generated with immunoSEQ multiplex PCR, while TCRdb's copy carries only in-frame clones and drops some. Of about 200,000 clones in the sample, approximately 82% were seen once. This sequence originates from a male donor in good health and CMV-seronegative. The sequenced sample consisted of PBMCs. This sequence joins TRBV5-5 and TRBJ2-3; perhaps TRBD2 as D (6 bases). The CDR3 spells CASSLGGRGSTSTDTQYF. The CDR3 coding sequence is TGTGCCAGCAGCTTGGGGGGTCGGGGGTCCACTAGCACAGATACGCAGTATTTT.